Following are 13 T cell receptor beta chains from one sample sequenced in a study of T-cell memory formation after mild COVID-19. TCRdb reanalysed the 5' RACE reads using MiXCR and keeps one entry per CDR3 protein. The sample includes about 110,000 distinct CDR3 sequences, approximately 14% of them seen just once. The sample was PBMCs or a T cell subset sorted from them (not recorded which). All receptors come from a man aged 18 to 29 who had mild COVID-19 (a few samples of this study predate the infection). Cell type and time point are not known.

This clonotype has only a few counts. The chain couples TRBV9 to TRBJ1-6, with 8 bases aligning to TRBD1. V trimming: 0 bases; J trimming: 0 bases; junction bases outside the gene matches: 5. This CDR3 is built from 18 residues. The V gene's germline CDR1 is SGDLS and CDR2 YYNGEE. CDR3 DNA sequence: TGTGCCAGCAGCGTAGAGCGGGACAGGAGCTCCTATAATTCACCCCTCCACTTT. Residues: CASSVERDRSSYNSPLHF.

The CDR3 DNA reads TGTGCCAGCAGCCGCAGGGGTCGTGAGCAGTTCTTC. It specifies CASSRRGREQFF. The rearrangement links TRBV3-1 to TRBJ2-1; D is perhaps TRBD1 (6 bases). The V gene's germline CDR1 is LGHDT and CDR2 YNNKEL (reference sequence). This CDR3 has 12 amino acids. V lost 4 bases to trimming and J lost 9 bases, with 10 bases between them.

This clonotype has just a few counts. The chain employs TRBV24-1 and TRBJ2-2; 7 positions agree with TRBD1. Germline V gene lookup returns CDR1 KGHDR and CDR2 SFDVKD. The CDR3 has 17 residues. After removal of 0 bases from V and 1 base from J, the junction contained 4 bases not matched to a gene. CDR3 bases: TGTGCCACCAGTGATTTGCCCCGACAGGGGAACACCGGGGAGCTGTTTTTT. Amino acids: CATSDLPRQGNTGELFF.

A few counts support this clonotype. The chain joins TRBV7-3 to TRBJ2-1; D assignment may be TRBD1 or TRBD2 (6 bases each). V lost 2 bases and J 5 bases, leaving 10 bases between the germline ends. Looked up from germline, CDR1 is SGHTA and CDR2 is FQGTGA. The CDR3 is made up of 14 amino acids. CDR3 loop: CASSLGGTNNEQFF. In DNA form, the CDR3 reads TGTGCCAGCAGCTTAGGGGGGACAAACAATGAGCAGTTCTTC.

The chain has TRBV6-2 or TRBV6-3 and TRBJ2-2; D call uncertain. Germline V gene data show CDR1 as MNHEY and CDR2 as SVGEGT. The CDR3 covers 14 residues. The V gene lost 2 bases and the J gene lost 1 base, with 5 bases spanning the gap. The DNA of the CDR3 is TGTGCCAGCAGTTACAACCAGAACACCGGGGAGCTGTTTTTT. Translating it yields CASSYNQNTGELFF.

In this sample, this clonotype turned up a few times. The CDR3 here is CASSSYRGTGGEQYF. The CDR3 region has the DNA TGTGCCAGCAGCTCCTACAGGGGGACTGGGGGTGAGCAGTACTTC. The chain links TRBV7-9 to TRBJ2-7, with TRBD1 matching 8 bases. The germline V gene has CDR1 SEHNR and CDR2 FQNEAQ (reference sequence). V lost 4 bases and J lost 7; bases outside the gene matches: 12. The CDR3 is 15 amino acids.

J is TRBJ2-3 and V is TRBV15; D might be TRBD1 (6 bases). Trimming cost V 1 base and J 2 bases, with 16 bases left between them. Germline lookup yields CDR1 LNHNV and CDR2 YYDKDF (reference sequence). The CDR3 loop spans 17 amino acids. CDR3 DNA sequence: TGTGCCACCAGCAGAGGGGTACAGGGTCAGATCACAGATACGCAGTATTTT. Its translation is CATSRGVQGQITDTQYF.

The CDR3 DNA reads as TGTGCCAGCAGCGTAGAGGGAGGGGGCACAGATACGCAGTATTTT. It yields the protein CASSVEGGGTDTQYF. This chain connects TRBV9 to TRBJ2-3, with TRBD2 identical over 7 bases. This CDR3 has 15 residues. Per the germline V gene, CDR1 is SGDLS and CDR2 is YYNGEE. V shed 0 bases, J shed 1 base, and the junction held 2 bases outside the gene matches.

The chain carries TRBV5-1 and TRBJ2-2; D might be TRBD2 (6 bases). Per the germline V gene, CDR1 is SGHRS and CDR2 is YFSETQ. The V and J ends lost 4 bases and 7 bases respectively, with 11 bases between them. This CDR3 has 13 amino acids. CDR3 sequence: CASSKDGGGELFF. The CDR3 nucleotides are TGCGCCAGCAGCAAGGACGGGGGCGGGGAGCTGTTTTTT.

This clonotype was detected many times. The chain is built from TRBV15 and TRBJ2-2; D gene unclear. The CDR3 loop spans 14 amino acids. Trimming cost V 1 base and J 4 bases, with 7 bases left between them. Germline CDR1 LNHNV, CDR2 YYDKDF (reference sequence). The CDR3 region is CATSRAQPTGELFF. The CDR3 coding sequence is TGTGCCACCAGCAGAGCTCAGCCCACCGGGGAGCTGTTTTTT. Together with reference TRBV15 and TRBJ2-2, the CDR3 gives the full variable domain: DAMVIQNPRYQVTQFGKPVTLSCSQTLNHNVMYWYQQKSSQAPKLLFHYYDKDFNNEADTPDNFQSRRPNTSFCFLDIRSPGLGDTAMYLCATSRAQPTGELFFGEGSRLTVL.

This clonotype was observed many times. The rearrangement joins TRBV12-3 or TRBV12-4 to TRBJ2-5; D unresolved. The CDR3 runs 13 residues. V gave up 4 bases and J gave up 1 base, with 7 bases separating them. CDR3 residues: CASSSRAQETQYF. For the CDR3, the DNA is TGTGCCAGCAGTTCCCGGGCCCAAGAGACCCAGTACTTC.

The chain joins TRBV4-3 to TRBJ2-3, with D unclear. Germline V lookup: CDR1 LGHNA, CDR2 YSLEER. CDR3 length equals 13 residues. Trimming took off 5 bases at V and 0 bases at J, with 6 bases between the two ends. The CDR3 protein is CASSDHSTDTQYF. The DNA for the CDR3 is TGCGCCAGCAGCGATCACAGCACAGATACGCAGTATTTT.

The V and J genes are TRBV11-2 and TRBJ2-1; D possibly matches TRBD1 or TRBD2 (5 bases each). There are 16 residues in the CDR3. Germline assignment: CDR1 SGHAT and CDR2 FQNNGV. Trimming shortened V by 5 bases and J by 2 bases, and 16 bases separated the two germline ends. DNA of the CDR3: TGTGCCAGCAGCCCCCCAGCCCAGGGACCCTACAATGAGCAGTTCTTC. It codes for CASSPPAQGPYNEQFF. The whole variable domain, remainder taken from reference TRBV11-2 and TRBJ2-1, is EAGVAQSPRYKIIEKRQSVAFWCNPISGHATLYWYQQILGQGPKLLIQFQNNGVVDDSQLPKDRFSAERLKGVDSTLKIQPAKLEDSAVYLCASSPPAQGPYNEQFFGPGTRLTVL.